The clone carrying this T cell receptor delta chain was counted at least ten times. Its antigen is not identified. At one end the junction does not follow the germline gene, possibly because of a read error. The sample contains more than one DNA sequence encoding this CDR3. TCRdb re-identified clones in the multiplex PCR reads via CATT. Found here are over 90,000 delta-chain clones, roughly 0.98% of them singletons; the top ten hold 9% to 10%. The data derive from a study of γδ T cells in repeated Plasmodium falciparum infection. The wider study: Each infection was followed by sampling at 21 days, plus baseline and some pre-infection draws. Study results and caveats: Malian donors came from one small rural village, predominantly one ethnic group.

The sequence was collected from a pool of human donors (malaria-infected and uninfected, not separated). The sequenced material came from gamma-delta T cells from blood.

CDR3 sequence (DNA): TGTGCTCTTGGGAAAGCCGACAAACTCATCTTT. The encoded protein is CALGKADKLIF. V usage is TRDV1 and J usage is TRDJ1; no reliable D call. The CDR3 length is 11 residues. Germline V lookup: CDR1 TSWWSYY, CDR2 QGS.